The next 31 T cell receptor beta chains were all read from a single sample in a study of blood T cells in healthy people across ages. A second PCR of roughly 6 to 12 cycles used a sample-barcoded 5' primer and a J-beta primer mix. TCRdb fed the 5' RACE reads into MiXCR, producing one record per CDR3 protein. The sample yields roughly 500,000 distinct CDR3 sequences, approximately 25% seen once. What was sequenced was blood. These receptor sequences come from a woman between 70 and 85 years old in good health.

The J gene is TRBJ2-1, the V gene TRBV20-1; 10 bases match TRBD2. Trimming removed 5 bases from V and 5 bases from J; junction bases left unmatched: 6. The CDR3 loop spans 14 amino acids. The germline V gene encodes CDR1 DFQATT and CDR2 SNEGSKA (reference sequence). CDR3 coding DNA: TGCAGTGCTGCGATTAGCGGGGGGAACAATGAGCAGTTCTTC. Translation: CSAAISGGNNEQFF.

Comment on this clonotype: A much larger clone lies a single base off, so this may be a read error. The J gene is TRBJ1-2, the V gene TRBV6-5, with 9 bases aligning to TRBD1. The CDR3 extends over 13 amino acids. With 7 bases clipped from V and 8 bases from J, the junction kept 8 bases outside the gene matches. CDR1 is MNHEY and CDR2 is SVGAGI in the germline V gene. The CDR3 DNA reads TGTGCCAGCACCTATCGGGACAGGGAAGGCTACACCTTC. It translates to CASTYRDREGYTF.

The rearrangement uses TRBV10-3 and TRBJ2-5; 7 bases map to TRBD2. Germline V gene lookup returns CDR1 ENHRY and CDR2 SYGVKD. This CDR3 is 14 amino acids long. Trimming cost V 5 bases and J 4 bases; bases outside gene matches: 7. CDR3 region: CAISPGLGGETQYF. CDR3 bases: TGTGCCATCAGTCCAGGACTAGGAGGAGAGACCCAGTACTTC.

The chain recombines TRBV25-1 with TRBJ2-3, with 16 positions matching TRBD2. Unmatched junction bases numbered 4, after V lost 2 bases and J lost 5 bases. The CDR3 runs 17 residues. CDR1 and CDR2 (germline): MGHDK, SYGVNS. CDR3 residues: CASSERGTSGGGDTQYF. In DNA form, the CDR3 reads TGTGCCAGCAGTGAACGGGGGACTAGCGGGGGGGGAGATACGCAGTATTTT. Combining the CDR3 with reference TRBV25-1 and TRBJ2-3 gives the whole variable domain EADIYQTPRYLVIGTGKKITLECSQTMGHDKMYWYQQDPGMELHLIHYSYGVNSTEKGDLSSESTVSRIRTEHFPLTLESARPSHTSQYLCASSERGTSGGGDTQYFGPGTRLTVL.

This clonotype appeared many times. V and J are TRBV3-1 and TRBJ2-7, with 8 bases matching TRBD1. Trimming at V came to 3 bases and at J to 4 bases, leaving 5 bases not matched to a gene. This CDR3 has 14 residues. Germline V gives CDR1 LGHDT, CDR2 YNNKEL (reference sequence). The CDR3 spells CASSHGQGGYEQYF. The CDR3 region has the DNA TGTGCCAGCAGCCACGGACAGGGAGGATACGAGCAGTACTTC.

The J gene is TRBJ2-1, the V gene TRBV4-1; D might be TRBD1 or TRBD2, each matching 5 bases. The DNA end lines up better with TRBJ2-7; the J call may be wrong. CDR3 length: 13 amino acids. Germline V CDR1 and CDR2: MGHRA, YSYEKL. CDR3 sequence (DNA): TGCGCCAGCAGCCCGGGGACGGCCGGCGAGCAGTACTTC. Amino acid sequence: CASSPGTAGEQYF.

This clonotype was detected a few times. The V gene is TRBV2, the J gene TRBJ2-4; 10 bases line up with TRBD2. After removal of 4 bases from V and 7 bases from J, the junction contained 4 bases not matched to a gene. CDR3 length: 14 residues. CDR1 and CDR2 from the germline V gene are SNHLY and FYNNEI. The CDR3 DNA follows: TGTGCCAGCAGTGCAACTAGCGGGGTTAACATTCAGTACTTC. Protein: CASSATSGVNIQYF.

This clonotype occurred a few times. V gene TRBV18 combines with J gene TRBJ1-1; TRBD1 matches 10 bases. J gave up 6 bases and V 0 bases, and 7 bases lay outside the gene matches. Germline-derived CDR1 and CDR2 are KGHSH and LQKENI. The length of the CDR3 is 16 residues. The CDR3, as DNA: TGTGCCAGCTCACCACCGGGGGGGGACAGGGGAGCTGAAGCTTTCTTT. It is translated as CASSPPGGDRGAEAFF.

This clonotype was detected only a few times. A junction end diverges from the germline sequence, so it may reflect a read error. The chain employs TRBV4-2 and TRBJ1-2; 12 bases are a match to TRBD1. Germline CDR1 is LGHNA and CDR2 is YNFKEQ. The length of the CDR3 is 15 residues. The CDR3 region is CVSSQAGTGGSGYTF. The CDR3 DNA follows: TGTGTCAGCAGCCAAGCCGGGACAGGGGGCAGTGGCTACACCTTC.

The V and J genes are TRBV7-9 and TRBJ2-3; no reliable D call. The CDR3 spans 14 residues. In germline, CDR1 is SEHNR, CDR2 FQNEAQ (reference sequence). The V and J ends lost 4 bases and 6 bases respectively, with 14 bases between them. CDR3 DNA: TGTGCCAGCAGCTCCGGTTTCGGTGGGGATACGCAGTATTTT. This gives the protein CASSSGFGGDTQYF.

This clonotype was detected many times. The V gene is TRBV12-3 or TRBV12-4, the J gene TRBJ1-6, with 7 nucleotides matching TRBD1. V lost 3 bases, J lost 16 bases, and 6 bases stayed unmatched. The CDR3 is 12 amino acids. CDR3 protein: CASSFVGTVLHF. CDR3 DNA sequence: TGTGCCAGCAGTTTTGTCGGGACAGTGCTCCACTTT.

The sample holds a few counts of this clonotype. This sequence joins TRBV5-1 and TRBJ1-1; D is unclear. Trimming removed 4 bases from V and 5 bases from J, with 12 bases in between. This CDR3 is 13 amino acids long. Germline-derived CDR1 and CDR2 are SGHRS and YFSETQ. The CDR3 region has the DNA TGCGCCAGCAGCCCCCTGTGGGAGACTGAAGCTTTCTTT. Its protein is CASSPLWETEAFF.

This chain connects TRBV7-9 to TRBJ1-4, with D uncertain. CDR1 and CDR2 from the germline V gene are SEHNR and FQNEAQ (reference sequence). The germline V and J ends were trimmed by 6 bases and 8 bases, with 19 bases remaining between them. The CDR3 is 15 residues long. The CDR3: CASSLTVQPAEKLFF. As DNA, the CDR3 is TGTGCCAGCAGTCTTACGGTACAGCCGGCGGAAAAACTGTTTTTT.

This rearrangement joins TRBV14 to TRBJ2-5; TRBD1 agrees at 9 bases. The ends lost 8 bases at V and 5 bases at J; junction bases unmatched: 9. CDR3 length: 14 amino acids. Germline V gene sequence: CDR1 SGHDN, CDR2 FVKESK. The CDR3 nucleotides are TGTGCCAGCGATAACAGGGGGCTTTTGGAGACCCAGTACTTC. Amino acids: CASDNRGLLETQYF.

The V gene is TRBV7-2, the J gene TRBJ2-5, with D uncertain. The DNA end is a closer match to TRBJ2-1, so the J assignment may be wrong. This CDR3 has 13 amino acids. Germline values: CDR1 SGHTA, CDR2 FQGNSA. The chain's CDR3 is CASSLSEDNEQFF. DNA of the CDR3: TGTGCCAGCAGCTTATCTGAGGACAATGAGCAGTTCTTC.

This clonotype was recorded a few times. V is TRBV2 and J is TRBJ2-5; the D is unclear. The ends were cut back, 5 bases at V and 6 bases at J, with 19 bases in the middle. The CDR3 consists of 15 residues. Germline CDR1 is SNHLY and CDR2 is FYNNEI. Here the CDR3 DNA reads TGTGCCAGCAGTCCCGGGTCCCTGGAAACGAAGACCCAGTACTTC. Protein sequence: CASSPGSLETKTQYF.

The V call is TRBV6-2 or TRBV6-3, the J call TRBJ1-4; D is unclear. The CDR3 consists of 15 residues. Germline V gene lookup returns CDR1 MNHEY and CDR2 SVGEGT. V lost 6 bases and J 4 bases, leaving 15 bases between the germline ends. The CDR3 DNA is TGTGCCAGCAGGGATTTGACGGCTTATAATGAAAAACTGTTTTTT. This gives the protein CASRDLTAYNEKLFF.

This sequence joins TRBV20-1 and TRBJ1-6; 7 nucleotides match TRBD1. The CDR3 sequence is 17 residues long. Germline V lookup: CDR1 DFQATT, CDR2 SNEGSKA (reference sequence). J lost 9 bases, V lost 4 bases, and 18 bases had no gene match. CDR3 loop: CSAKGRGRQGIGSPLHF. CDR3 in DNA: TGCAGTGCTAAGGGTCGGGGACGACAGGGAATCGGTTCACCCCTCCACTTT.

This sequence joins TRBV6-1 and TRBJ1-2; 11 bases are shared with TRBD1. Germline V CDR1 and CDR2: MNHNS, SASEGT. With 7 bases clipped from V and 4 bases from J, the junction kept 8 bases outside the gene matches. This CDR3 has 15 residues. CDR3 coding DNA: TGTGCCAGCAACCCCGGACAGGGGGCCATCTATGGCTACACCTTC. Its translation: CASNPGQGAIYGYTF.

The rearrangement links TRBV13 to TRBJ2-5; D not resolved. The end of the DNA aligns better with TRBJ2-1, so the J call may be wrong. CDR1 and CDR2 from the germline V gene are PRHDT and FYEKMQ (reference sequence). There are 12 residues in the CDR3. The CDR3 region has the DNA TGTGCCACCGCCGGTATTGAGCGTGAGCAGTTCTTC. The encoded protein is CATAGIEREQFF.

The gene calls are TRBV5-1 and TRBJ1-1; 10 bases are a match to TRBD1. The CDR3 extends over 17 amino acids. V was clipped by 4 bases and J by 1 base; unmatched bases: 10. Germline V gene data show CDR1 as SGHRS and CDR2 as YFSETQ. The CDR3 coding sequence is TGCGCCAGCAGCACGCGCCGGGACAGGGGCCCGAACACTGAAGCTTTCTTT. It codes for CASSTRRDRGPNTEAFF.

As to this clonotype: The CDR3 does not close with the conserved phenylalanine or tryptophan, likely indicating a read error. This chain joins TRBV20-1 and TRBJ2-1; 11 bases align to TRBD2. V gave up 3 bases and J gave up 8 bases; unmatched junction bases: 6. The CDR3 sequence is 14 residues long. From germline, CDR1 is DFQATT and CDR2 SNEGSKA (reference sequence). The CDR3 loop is CSASPTSGDHEQFL. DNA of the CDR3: TGCAGTGCTAGTCCGACTAGCGGGGACCATGAGCAGTTCCTC.

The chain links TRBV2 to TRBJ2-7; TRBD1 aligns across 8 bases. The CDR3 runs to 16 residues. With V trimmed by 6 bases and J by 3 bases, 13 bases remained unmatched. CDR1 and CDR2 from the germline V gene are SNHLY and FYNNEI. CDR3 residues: CASRGILGGQVYEQYF. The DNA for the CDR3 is TGTGCCAGCAGGGGCATCCTCGGGGGACAGGTCTACGAGCAGTACTTC.

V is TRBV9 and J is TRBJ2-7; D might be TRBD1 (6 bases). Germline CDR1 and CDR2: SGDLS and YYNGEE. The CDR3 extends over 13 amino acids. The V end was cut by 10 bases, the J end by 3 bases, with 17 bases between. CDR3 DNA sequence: TGTGCCGACCACAGGGCAAGGCGCTACGAGCAGTACTTC. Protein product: CADHRARRYEQYF.

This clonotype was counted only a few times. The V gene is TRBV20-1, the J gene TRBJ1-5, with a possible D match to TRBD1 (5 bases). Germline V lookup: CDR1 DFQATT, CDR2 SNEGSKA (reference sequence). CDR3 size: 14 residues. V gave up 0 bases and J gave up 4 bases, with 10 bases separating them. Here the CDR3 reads CSARDRAGNQPQHF. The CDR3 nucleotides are TGCAGTGCTAGAGATCGGGCAGGGAATCAGCCCCAGCATTTT.

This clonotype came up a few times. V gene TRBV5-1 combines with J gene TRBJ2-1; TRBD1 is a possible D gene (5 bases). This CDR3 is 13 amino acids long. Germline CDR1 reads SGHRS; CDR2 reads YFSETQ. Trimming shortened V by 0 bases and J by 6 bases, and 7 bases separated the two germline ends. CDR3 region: CASSLEGVNEQFF. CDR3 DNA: TGCGCCAGCAGCTTGGAAGGGGTCAATGAGCAGTTCTTC.

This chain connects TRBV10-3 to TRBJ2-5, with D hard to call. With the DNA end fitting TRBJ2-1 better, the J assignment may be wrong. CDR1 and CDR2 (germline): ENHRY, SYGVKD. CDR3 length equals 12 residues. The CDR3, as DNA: TGTGCCATCAGCCCGCATACCAATGAGCAGTTCTTC. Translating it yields CAISPHTNEQFF.

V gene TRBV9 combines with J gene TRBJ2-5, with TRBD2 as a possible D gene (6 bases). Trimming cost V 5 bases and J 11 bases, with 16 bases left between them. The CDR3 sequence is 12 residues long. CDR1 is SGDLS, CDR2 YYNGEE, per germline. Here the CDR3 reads CASSRDLATQYF. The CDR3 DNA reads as TGTGCCAGCAGTCGGGACTTGGCCACACAGTACTTC.

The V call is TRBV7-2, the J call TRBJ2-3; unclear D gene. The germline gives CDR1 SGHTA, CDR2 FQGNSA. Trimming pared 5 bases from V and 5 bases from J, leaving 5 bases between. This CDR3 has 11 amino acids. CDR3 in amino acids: CASSVLDTQYF. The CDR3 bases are TGTGCCAGCAGCGTACTAGATACGCAGTATTTT.

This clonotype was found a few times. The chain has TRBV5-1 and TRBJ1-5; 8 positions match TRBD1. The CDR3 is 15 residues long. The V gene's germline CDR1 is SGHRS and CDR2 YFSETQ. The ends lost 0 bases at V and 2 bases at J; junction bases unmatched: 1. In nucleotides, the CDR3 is TGCGCCAGCAGCTTGGGGGGACAGGGCAATCAGCCCCAGCATTTT. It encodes CASSLGGQGNQPQHF.

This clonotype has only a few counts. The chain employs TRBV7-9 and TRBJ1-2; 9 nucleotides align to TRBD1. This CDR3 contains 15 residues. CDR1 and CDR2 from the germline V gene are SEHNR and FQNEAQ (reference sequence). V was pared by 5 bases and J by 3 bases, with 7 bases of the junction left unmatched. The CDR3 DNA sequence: TGTGCCAGCAGCCCAGGACAGGGGCTCGACTATGGCTACACCTTC. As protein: CASSPGQGLDYGYTF.